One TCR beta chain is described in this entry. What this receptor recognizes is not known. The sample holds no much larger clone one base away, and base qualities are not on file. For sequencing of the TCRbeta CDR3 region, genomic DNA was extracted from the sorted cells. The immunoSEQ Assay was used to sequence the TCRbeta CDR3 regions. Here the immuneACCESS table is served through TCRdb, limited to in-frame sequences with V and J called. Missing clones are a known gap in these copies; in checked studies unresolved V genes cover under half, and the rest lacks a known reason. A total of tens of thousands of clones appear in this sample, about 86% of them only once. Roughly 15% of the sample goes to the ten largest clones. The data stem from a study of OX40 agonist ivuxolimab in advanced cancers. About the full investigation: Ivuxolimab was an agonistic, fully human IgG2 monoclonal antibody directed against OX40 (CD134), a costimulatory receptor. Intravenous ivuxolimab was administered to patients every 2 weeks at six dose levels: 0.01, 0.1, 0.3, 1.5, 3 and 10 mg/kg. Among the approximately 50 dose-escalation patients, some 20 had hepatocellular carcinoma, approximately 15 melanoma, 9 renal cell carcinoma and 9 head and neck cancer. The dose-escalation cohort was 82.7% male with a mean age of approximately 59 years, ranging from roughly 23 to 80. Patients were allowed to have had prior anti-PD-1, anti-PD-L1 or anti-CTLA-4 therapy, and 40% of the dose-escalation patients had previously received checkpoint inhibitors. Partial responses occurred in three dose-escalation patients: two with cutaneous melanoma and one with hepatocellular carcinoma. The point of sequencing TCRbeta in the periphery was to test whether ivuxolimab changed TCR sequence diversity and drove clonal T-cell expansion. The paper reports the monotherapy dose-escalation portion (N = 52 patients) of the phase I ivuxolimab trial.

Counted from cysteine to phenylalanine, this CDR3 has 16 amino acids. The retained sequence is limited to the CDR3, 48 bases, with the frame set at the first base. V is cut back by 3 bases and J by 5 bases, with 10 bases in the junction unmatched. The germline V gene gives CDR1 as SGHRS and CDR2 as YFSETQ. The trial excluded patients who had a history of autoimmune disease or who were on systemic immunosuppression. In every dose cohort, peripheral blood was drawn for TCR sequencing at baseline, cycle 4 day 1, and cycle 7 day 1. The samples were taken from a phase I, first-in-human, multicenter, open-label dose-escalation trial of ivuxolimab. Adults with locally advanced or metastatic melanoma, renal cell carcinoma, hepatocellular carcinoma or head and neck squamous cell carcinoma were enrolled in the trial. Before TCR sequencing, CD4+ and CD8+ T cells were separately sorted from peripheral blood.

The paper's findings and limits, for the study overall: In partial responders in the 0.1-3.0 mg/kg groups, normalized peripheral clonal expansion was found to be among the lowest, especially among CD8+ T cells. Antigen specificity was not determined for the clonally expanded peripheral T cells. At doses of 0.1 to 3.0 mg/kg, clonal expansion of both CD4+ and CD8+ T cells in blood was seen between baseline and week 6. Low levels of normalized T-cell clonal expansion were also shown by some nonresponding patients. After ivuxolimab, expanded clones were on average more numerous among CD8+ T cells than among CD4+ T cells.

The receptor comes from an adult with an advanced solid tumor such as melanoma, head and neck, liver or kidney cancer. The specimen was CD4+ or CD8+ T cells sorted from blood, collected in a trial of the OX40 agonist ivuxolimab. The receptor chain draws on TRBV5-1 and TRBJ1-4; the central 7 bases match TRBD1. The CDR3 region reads CASSWDSGTVNEKLFF. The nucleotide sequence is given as TGCGCCAGCAGCTGGGACTCCGGGACAGTAAATGAAAAACTGTTTTTT.